The rows below give T cell receptor beta chains drawn from one sample of a study of blood T cell repertoires in COVID-19. The data were produced by immunoSEQ multiplex PCR, yet TCRdb's version contains in-frame clones alone and is incomplete. The repertoire includes around 280,000 clones, around 87% of them detected once, and around 1.4% sits in the top ten. Sample: peripheral blood. Receptors were obtained from a man aged 70-80 years with acute or convalescent COVID-19. CDR3s include the opening cysteine and the closing phenylalanine or tryptophan. The order of the fields is V gene, J gene, D gene, clone size, CDR3 protein, CDR3 DNA. A D gene is named only where the DNA matches it firmly. Clone size is given for some rows only: seen once, a few or many times, or a class if the clone is expanded.

>TRBV5-6|TRBJ1-4|-|-
CASSQGPATNEKLFF
TGTGCCAGCAGCCAGGGCCCTGCAACTAATGAAAAACTGTTTTTT
>TRBV4-3|TRBJ2-1|-|-
CASSQEAGAYNEQFF
TGCGCCAGCAGCCAAGAGGCGGGGGCGTACAATGAGCAGTTCTTC
>TRBV24-1|TRBJ2-7|TRBD2|-
CATSEPGTSEQYF
TGTGCCACCAGTGAACCCGGGACTAGCGAGCAGTACTTC
>TRBV3-1/TRBV3-2|TRBJ2-2|TRBD2|once
CASSRNRGAGWTGELFF
TGTGCCAGCAGCCGAAACCGAGGAGCGGGGTGGACCGGGGAGCTGTTTTTT
>TRBV5-1|TRBJ2-7|TRBD1|few
CASSLGRLVTGGEQYF
TGCGCCAGCAGCTTGGGCCGCTTGGTTACAGGGGGCGAGCAGTACTTC
>TRBV6-2/TRBV6-3|TRBJ2-5|-|-
CASSYYGSYQETQYF
TGTGCCAGCAGTTACTATGGCTCGTACCAAGAGACCCAGTACTTC
>TRBV3-1/TRBV3-2|TRBJ1-1|TRBD1|-
CASSQGVGQDIENTEAFF
TGTGCCAGCAGCCAAGGAGTGGGACAGGACATCGAAAACACTGAAGCTTTCTTT
>TRBV28|TRBJ2-7|TRBD2|-
CASSLNGRGGRYEQYF
TGTGCCAGCAGTTTAAACGGGCGGGGGGGCCGCTACGAGCAGTACTTC
>TRBV29-1|TRBJ2-3|TRBD2|-
CSVDGTSGIWSDTQYF
TGCAGCGTTGATGGGACTAGCGGGATTTGGTCAGATACGCAGTATTTT
>TRBV11-2|TRBJ1-1|-|-
CASSFATGKNTEAFF
TGTGCCAGCAGCTTCGCAACCGGGAAGAACACTGAAGCTTTCTTT
>TRBV28|TRBJ1-5|-|-
CASRPASQPQHF
TGTGCCAGCAGACCCGCCAGTCAGCCCCAGCATTTT
>TRBV7-2|TRBJ2-2|-|-
CASSLLGISNTGELFF
TGTGCCAGCAGCCTACTAGGAATATCGAACACCGGGGAGCTGTTTTTT
>TRBV20-1|TRBJ2-5|-|-
CSASRSILETQYF
TGCAGTGCTAGTCGCTCTATACTAGAGACCCAGTACTTC
>TRBV20-1|TRBJ2-5|-|-
CSASKTVAETQYF
TGCAGTGCTAGTAAGACTGTAGCAGAGACCCAGTACTTC
>TRBV27|TRBJ2-2|-|-
CASSLVPLAGELFF
TGTGCCAGCAGTTTAGTACCACTCGCCGGGGAGCTGTTTTTT
>TRBV5-6|TRBJ1-2|TRBD1|few
CASSLGQSGYTF
TGTGCCAGCAGCCTGGGACAGAGTGGCTACACCTTC
>TRBV6-4|TRBJ2-7|-|-
CASSDPRGGEFCEQYF
TGTGCCAGCAGTGACCCCAGGGGTGGGGAGTTTTGCGAGCAGTACTTC
>TRBV27|TRBJ2-1|TRBD1|-
CASITDRAFDNEQFF
TGTGCCAGCATCACGGACAGGGCCTTTGACAATGAGCAGTTCTTC
>TRBV2|TRBJ2-2|TRBD1|-
CASSRGLGELFF
TGTGCCAGCAGCAGGGGGCTAGGGGAGCTGTTTTTT
>TRBV12-3/TRBV12-4|TRBJ2-3|-|-
CASRLSTDTQYF
TGTGCCAGCAGACTTAGCACAGATACGCAGTATTTT
>TRBV4-2|TRBJ2-7|TRBD2|-
CASSQVGLAGGGAYEQYF
TGTGCCAGCAGCCAAGTGGGACTAGCGGGGGGAGGGGCCTACGAGCAGTACTTC
>TRBV6-2/TRBV6-3|TRBJ2-5|TRBD1|-
CASSYFSTGVVTQYF
TGTGCCAGCAGTTACTTCTCGACAGGGGTGGTGACCCAGTACTTC
>TRBV6-6|TRBJ2-3|TRBD2|-
CASSYPTSGRTDTQYF
TGTGCCAGCAGTTACCCTACTAGCGGGAGAACAGATACGCAGTATTTT
>TRBV18|TRBJ1-4|-|-
CASSPLAGDNEKLFF
TGTGCCAGCTCACCACTGGCAGGGGATAATGAAAAACTGTTTTTT
>TRBV28|TRBJ2-7|-|-
CASVSGYYEQYF
TGTGCCAGCGTCTCAGGGTACTACGAGCAGTACTTC
>TRBV5-8|TRBJ2-3|-|-
CASSLGTRISTDTQYF
TGTGCCAGCAGCTTGGGAACTCGTATTAGCACAGATACGCAGTATTTT
>TRBV19|TRBJ1-6|TRBD1|-
CASSETGANSPLHF
TGTGCCAGTAGCGAAACAGGGGCTAATTCACCCCTCCACTTT
>TRBV6-2/TRBV6-3|TRBJ1-6|TRBD1|-
CASSFGTGVSYNSPLHF
TGTGCCAGCAGTTTCGGGACAGGGGTGTCCTATAATTCACCCCTCCACTTT
>TRBV29-1|TRBJ2-7|-|once
CSVEEGGAEQYF
TGCAGCGTTGAAGAAGGAGGGGCCGAGCAGTACTTC
>TRBV7-9|TRBJ2-7|-|-
CASSADEAYEQYF
TGTGCCAGCAGCGCCGACGAGGCCTACGAGCAGTACTTC
>TRBV6-6|TRBJ2-7|-|-
CASSYPRGAIYEQYF
TGTGCCAGCAGCTACCCCCGGGGGGCCATCTACGAGCAGTACTTC
>TRBV4-3|TRBJ2-2|TRBD2|-
CASSRAGINTGELFF
TGCGCCAGCAGCCGAGCGGGAATAAACACCGGGGAGCTGTTTTTT
>TRBV15|TRBJ2-1|TRBD2|-
CATSRALAEYNEQFF
TGTGCCACCAGCAGAGCACTAGCGGAATACAATGAGCAGTTCTTC
>TRBV6-5|TRBJ2-5|-|-
CASTIEETQYF
TGTGCCAGCACGATAGAGGAGACCCAGTACTTC
>TRBV6-5|TRBJ2-7|-|once
CASSDQGYEQYF
TGTGCCAGCTCCGACCAGGGGTACGAGCAGTACTTC
>TRBV7-9|TRBJ2-1|TRBD2|-
CASSLSGSWDNEQFF
TGTGCCAGCAGCCTGAGCGGGAGTTGGGACAATGAGCAGTTCTTC
>TRBV19|TRBJ2-2|-|-
CASSIYEVGTGELFF
TGTGCCAGTAGTATATATGAGGTTGGCACCGGGGAGCTGTTTTTT
>TRBV7-2|TRBJ1-4|TRBD1|-
CASSTGDSATNEKLFF
TGTGCCAGCAGCACAGGGGACTCTGCAACTAATGAAAAACTGTTTTTT
>TRBV19|TRBJ2-3|TRBD2|-
CARRTSGGTSTDTQYF
TGTGCCAGGCGAACTAGCGGAGGGACCAGCACAGATACGCAGTATTTT
>TRBV19|TRBJ2-1|-|-
CASRGIGEGNEQFF
TGTGCCAGCAGGGGAATCGGAGAGGGCAATGAGCAGTTCTTC
>TRBV9|TRBJ2-6|-|-
CASSAQTGANVLTF
TGTGCCAGCAGCGCCCAGACTGGGGCCAACGTCCTGACTTTC